This record covers a single T cell receptor beta chain. Repertoires were generated with immunoSEQ multiplex PCR, while TCRdb's copy carries only in-frame clones and drops some. The sample yields fewer than 80,000 clones, 96% seen once. The data stem from a study of cytomegalovirus exposure and HLA in healthy donors. The sequence came from a woman between 18 and 29 years old in good health and CMV-seropositive. Material for sequencing was PBMCs.

In DNA form, the CDR3 reads TGTGCCAGCAGCGGATGGACTTCTAGCACAGATACGCAGTATTTT. It translates to CASSGWTSSTDTQYF. The chain uses TRBV7-9 and TRBJ2-3; the D gene is possibly TRBD2 (5 bases). The CDR3 runs 15 residues. The V and J ends lost 5 bases and 0 bases respectively, with 12 bases between them. Per the germline V gene, CDR1 is SEHNR and CDR2 is FQNEAQ (reference sequence).